A selection of T cell receptor beta chains follows, all from one sample in a study of blood T cell repertoires in COVID-19. Using immunoSEQ multiplex PCR, the repertoire was profiled, and TCRdb retains in-frame clones only, with some absent. The sample records around 200,000 clones, around nine tenths being singletons. The source material was peripheral blood. These receptors all come from a man younger than 35 with active or convalescent COVID-19. CDR3s leave out the opening cysteine and the closing phenylalanine or tryptophan.

>TRBV6-5
ASSLQGRSQPQH
>TRBV3-1/TRBV3-2
ASSQVGRGGGYT
>TRBV5-4
ASSPGAGGNTGELF
>TRBV4-2
ASSQAQGYTEAF
>TRBV11-2
ASSLGRRDRGDGELF
>TRBV27
ASRTTGRVNTEAF
>TRBV11-3
ASSFGLAGQVIQETQY
>TRBV11-2
ASSSLRGSTHNYGYT
>TRBV5-4
ASSAGFEEKLF
>TRBV5-1
ASSTGTSVTDTQY